This record covers a single TCR beta chain. The antigen is unknown. The table came from immunoSEQ multiplex PCR; TCRdb's copy has only in-frame clones and leaves some out. The sample lists roughly 100,000 clones, 85% to 90% occurring once. The data stem from a study of T cell responses to AZD1222 COVID-19 vaccine. Study findings and constraints: Among the donors, most were white British and more were female, and clonal diversity was possibly underestimated. Vaccine-associated CD4 TCRs ranged over spike, dominating at 160-218 and 743-854. The study identified only six AZD1222 recipients as seropositive at baseline.

CDR3 length: 17 amino acids. CDR1 MNHEY and CDR2 SMNVEV come from the germline V gene (reference sequence). Trimming took 5 bases from V and 0 from J, leaving 17 bases between them. This receptor was obtained from an adult in good health. The chain joins TRBV27 to TRBJ2-1, with D perhaps TRBD2 (6 bases). The input for sequencing was peripheral blood, taken on day 0 of AZD1222 vaccination. CDR3 sequence reads: CASSLRLTGSSYNEQFF. The DNA of the CDR3 is TGTGCCAGCAGTCTCCGACTTACCGGGAGCTCCTACAATGAGCAGTTCTTC.